This record covers a single TCR beta chain. Its specificity is not known. Germline V lookup: CDR1 SEHNR, CDR2 FQNEAQ (reference sequence). The germline V and J ends were trimmed by 4 bases and 7 bases, with 7 bases remaining between them. This CDR3 has 12 amino acids. The sample comes from a study of blood T cells in healthy people across ages. Points from the study as a whole: Older age coincided with a roughly linear decline in TCR beta diversity per million T cells.

A second about 7 to 11 cycle PCR used barcoded and J-beta primers. Researchers report that a template-switch adaptor with 12 random nucleotides tagged each cDNA molecule. One entry per CDR3 protein, called by TCRdb with MiXCR from the 5' RACE reads. The sample includes about 930,000 distinct CDR3 sequences, approximately 32% of them seen just once. These records were also assigned to another study, of T cells of mothers and their children. Per that paper: Sequencing returned over 8 million TCR beta CDR3 reads per mother and about 3 million per child. Similar thymic selection effects on TCR recombination output appear in pairs, both related and unrelated.

Sequencing used blood. The sequence derives from a woman aged 40-49 years in good health. The V and J genes are TRBV7-9 and TRBJ1-4, with D hard to call. The CDR3 loop is CASSYGPEKLFF. In nucleotides, the CDR3 is TGTGCCAGCAGCTACGGACCTGAAAAACTGTTTTTT.